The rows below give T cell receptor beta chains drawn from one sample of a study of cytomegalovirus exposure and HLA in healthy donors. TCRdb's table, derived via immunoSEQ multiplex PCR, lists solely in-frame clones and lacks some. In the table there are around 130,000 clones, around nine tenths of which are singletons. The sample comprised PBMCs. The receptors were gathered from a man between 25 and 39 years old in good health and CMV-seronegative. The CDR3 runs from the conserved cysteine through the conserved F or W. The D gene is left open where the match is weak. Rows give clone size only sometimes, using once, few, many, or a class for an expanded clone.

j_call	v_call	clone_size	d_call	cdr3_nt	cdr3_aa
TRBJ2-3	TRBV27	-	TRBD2	TGTGCCAGCAGCCCCTTAGGCGGGAGCCCCACAGATACGCAGTATTTT	CASSPLGGSPTDTQYF
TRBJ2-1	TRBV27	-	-	TGTGCCAGCAGTCTGATATTTAGCGAGATTTACTACAATGAGCAGTTCTTC	CASSLIFSEIYYNEQFF
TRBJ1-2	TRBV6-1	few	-	TGTGCCAGCAGTGAAATTGGACGGGGGGCGCGGACCTATGGCTACACCTTC	CASSEIGRGARTYGYTF
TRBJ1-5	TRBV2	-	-	TGTGCCAGCAGAGAGGGGGTGAGCAATCAGCCCCAGCATTTT	CASREGVSNQPQHF
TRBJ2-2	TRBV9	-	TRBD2	TGTGCCAGCAGCGTAGTTACTAGCGGGGCCGGGGAGCTGTTTTTT	CASSVVTSGAGELFF
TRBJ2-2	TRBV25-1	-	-	TGTGCCAGCAGTGAATTTACAGGCGACCCGAACACCGGGGAGCTGTTTTTT	CASSEFTGDPNTGELFF
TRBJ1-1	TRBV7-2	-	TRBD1	TGTGCCAGCGGCGGGCAGGGGGCAGGAAACACTGAAGCTTTCTTT	CASGGQGAGNTEAFF
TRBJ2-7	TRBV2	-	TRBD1	TGTGCCAGTTCTCGTCTGTCGGGACAGGGGTACGAGCAGTACTTC	CASSRLSGQGYEQYF
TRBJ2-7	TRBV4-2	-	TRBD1	TGTGCCAGCAGCCAAGATACCGGGACAGGGGAAGCCTCCTACGAGCAGTACTTC	CASSQDTGTGEASYEQYF
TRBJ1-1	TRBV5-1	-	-	TGCGCCAGCAGCTTGGTTGACAGAAGAAATGAAGCTTTCTTT	CASSLVDRRNEAFF
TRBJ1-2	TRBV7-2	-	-	TGTGCCAGCAGCTTTTCGACGACTATCCCTAACTATGGCTACACCTTC	CASSFSTTIPNYGYTF
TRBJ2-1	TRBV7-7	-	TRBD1	TGTGCCAGCAGCTTACAGGGGGCGGAAGGTGAGCAGTTCTTC	CASSLQGAEGEQFF
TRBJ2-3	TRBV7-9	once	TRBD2	TGTGCCAGCAGCTTTGGGCTAGCGGGAGATACGCAGTATTTT	CASSFGLAGDTQYF
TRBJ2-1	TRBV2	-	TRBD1	TGTGCCAGCAGTGGGATAGGACAGGGGGCGGGTGAGCAGTTCTTC	CASSGIGQGAGEQFF
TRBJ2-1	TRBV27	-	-	TGTGCCAGCAGTACACTAGCATTCAATGAGCAGTTCTTC	CASSTLAFNEQFF
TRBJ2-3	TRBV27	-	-	TGTGCCAGCAGTCCAACCCCATTACGGACAGATACGCAGTATTTT	CASSPTPLRTDTQYF
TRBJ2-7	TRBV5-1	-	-	TGCGCCAGCAGCTCCGAGGGTAATCACGAGCAGTACTTC	CASSSEGNHEQYF
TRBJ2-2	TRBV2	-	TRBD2	TGTGCCAGCAGTCGGGTAGCGGGTACTGCCGGGGAGCTGTTTTTT	CASSRVAGTAGELFF
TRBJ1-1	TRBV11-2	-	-	TGTGCCAGCAGCTTAGATAATAAAGACACCACTGAAGCTTTCTTT	CASSLDNKDTTEAFF
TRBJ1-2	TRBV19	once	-	TGTGCCAGTAGTGTCGCAGGGTTTGGCTACACCTTC	CASSVAGFGYTF
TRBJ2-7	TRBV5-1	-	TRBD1	TGCGCCAGCAGCCTGGGGATCGGGACAGGGTTAGAAAACGAGCAGTACTTC	CASSLGIGTGLENEQYF
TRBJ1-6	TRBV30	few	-	TGTGCCTGCACCACAGCATCTACCTATAATTCACCCCTCCACTTT	CACTTASTYNSPLHF
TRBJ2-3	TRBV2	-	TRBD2	TGTGCCAGCAGTGAAGGAGAGCGGGAAGGAGGCACAGATACGCAGTATTTT	CASSEGEREGGTDTQYF
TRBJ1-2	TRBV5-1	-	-	TGCGCCAGCAGCTTGGGGACAAACTATGGCTACACCTTC	CASSLGTNYGYTF
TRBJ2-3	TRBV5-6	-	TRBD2	TGTGCCAGCAGCTTTAGCGGGTTAGCAGATACGCAGTATTTT	CASSFSGLADTQYF
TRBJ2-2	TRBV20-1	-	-	TGCAGTGCCGAGGGCACCGGGGAGCTGTTTTTT	CSAEGTGELFF
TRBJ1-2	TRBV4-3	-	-	TGCGCCAGCAGCCAAGGGGACTCCGGATCAAGGGGCTACACCTTC	CASSQGDSGSRGYTF
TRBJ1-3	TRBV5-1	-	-	TGCGCCAGCAGCTTGGACAGGAGTACGGACACCATATATTTT	CASSLDRSTDTIYF
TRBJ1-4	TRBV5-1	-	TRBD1	TGCGCCAGCAGCTTGGGGACAGGGGTTGAAAAACTGTTTTTT	CASSLGTGVEKLFF
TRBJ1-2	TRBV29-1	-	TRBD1	TGCAGCGTTGATTCGTGGGGGACAGGGAACCCTAACTATGGCTACACCTTC	CSVDSWGTGNPNYGYTF
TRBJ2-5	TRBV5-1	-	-	TGCGCCAGCAGCGGGCCACCGTACCAAGAGACCCAGTACTTC	CASSGPPYQETQYF
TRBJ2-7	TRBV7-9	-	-	TGTGCCAGCAGCGGCCCGGGGATCTCCTACGAGCAGTACTTC	CASSGPGISYEQYF
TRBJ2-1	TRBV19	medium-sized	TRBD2	TGTGCCAGTAGTATGCCCCCAGCGGGAGGGCCTGCGGATTTGGATGAGCAGTTCTTC	CASSMPPAGGPADLDEQFF
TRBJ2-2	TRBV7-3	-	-	TGTGCCAGCAGCCTCCACGGGATGAACACCGGGGAGCTGTTTTTT	CASSLHGMNTGELFF
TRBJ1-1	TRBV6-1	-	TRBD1	TGTGCCAGCAGTAGACTACCGGGACAGGGGGTTGAAGCTTTCTTT	CASSRLPGQGVEAFF
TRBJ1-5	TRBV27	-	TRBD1	TGTGCCAGCAGGATCACAGGGGGCGATCAGCCCCAGCATTTT	CASRITGGDQPQHF
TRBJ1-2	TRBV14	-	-	TGTGCCAGCAGCCGGCAGACAGGCTCGCAGGGCTACACCTTC	CASSRQTGSQGYTF
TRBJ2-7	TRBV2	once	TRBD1	TGTGCCAGCAGTGAGCTGCTTGGACAGGGGTACTTCGAGCAGTACTTC	CASSELLGQGYFEQYF
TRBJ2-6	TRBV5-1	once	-	TGCGCCAGCAGTTTGACCGTGGGAAGGGGCGGATTTGGGGCCAACGTCCTGACTTTC	CASSLTVGRGGFGANVLTF
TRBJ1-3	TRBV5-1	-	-	TGCGCCAGCAGCTTCGACAGCTTACAACCCGGAAACACCATATATTTT	CASSFDSLQPGNTIYF
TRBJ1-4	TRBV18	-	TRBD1	TGTGCCAGCTCCATAACCGTCCCGGGACAGGGAACTAATGAAAAACTGTTTTTT	CASSITVPGQGTNEKLFF